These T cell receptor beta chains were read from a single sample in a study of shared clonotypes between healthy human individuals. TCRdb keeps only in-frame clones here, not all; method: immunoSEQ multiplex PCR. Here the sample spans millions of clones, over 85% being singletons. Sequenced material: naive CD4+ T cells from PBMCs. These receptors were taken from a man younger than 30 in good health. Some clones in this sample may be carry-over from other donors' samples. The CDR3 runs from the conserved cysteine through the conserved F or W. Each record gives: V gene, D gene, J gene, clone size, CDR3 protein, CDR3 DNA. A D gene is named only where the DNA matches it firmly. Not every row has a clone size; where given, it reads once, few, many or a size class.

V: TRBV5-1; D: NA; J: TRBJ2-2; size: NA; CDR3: CASSFTGNTGELFF; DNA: TGCGCCAGCAGCTTTACAGGAAACACCGGGGAGCTGTTTTTT
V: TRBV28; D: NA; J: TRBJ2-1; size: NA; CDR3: CASSLEYREQFF; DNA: TGTGCCAGCAGTTTAGAATATCGTGAGCAGTTCTTC
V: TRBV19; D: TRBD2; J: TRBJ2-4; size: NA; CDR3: CASSMMGLAGDIQYF; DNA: TGTGCCAGTAGTATGATGGGGCTAGCGGGAGACATTCAGTACTTC
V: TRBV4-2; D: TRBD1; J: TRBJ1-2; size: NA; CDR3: CASRLGQGNYGYTF; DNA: TGTGCCAGCAGACTAGGACAGGGAAACTATGGCTACACCTTC
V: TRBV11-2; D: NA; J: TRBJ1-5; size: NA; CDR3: CASSLAGSQPQHF; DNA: TGTGCCAGCAGCTTAGCAGGGAGTCAGCCCCAGCATTTT
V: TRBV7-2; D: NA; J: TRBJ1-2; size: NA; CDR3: CASSSPLKSIGYTF; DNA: TGTGCCAGCAGCTCGCCCCTGAAATCGATTGGCTACACCTTC
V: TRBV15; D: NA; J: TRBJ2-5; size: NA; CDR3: CATSRAWDVPETQYF; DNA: TGTGCCACCAGCAGAGCATGGGACGTGCCGGAGACCCAGTACTTC
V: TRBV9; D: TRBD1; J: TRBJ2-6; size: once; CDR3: CASSEGQGHSGANVLTF; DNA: TGTGCCAGCAGCGAGGGACAGGGCCACTCTGGGGCCAACGTCCTGACTTTC
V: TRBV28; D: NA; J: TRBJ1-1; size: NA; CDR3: CASRTQGGNTEAFF; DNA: TGTGCCAGCAGAACACAGGGAGGGAACACTGAAGCTTTCTTT
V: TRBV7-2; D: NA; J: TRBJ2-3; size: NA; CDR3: CASSLFGSSQYF; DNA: TGTGCCAGCAGCTTATTCGGTTCCTCGCAGTATTTT
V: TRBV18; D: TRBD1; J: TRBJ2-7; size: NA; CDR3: CASSPGQGIYEQYF; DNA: TGTGCCAGCTCACCGGGACAGGGGATTTACGAGCAGTACTTC
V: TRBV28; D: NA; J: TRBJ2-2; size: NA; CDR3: CASIPGSGPTGELFF; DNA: TGTGCCAGCATCCCCGGAAGCGGACCGACCGGGGAGCTGTTTTTT
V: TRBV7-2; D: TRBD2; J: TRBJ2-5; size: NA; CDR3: CASSLVGLAGQETQYF; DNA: TGTGCCAGCAGCTTAGTGGGACTAGCGGGGCAAGAGACCCAGTACTTC
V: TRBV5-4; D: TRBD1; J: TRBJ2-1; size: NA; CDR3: CASSFDRGPYNEQFF; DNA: TGTGCCAGCAGCTTCGACAGGGGGCCCTACAATGAGCAGTTCTTC
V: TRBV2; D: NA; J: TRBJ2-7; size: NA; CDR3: CASSEAETRGTKSYEQYF; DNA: TGTGCCAGCAGTGAGGCAGAAACGCGCGGGACGAAGTCCTACGAGCAGTACTTC
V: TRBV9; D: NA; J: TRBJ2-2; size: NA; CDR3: CASSVAGYANTGELFF; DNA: TGTGCCAGCAGCGTAGCAGGGTACGCGAACACCGGGGAGCTGTTTTTT